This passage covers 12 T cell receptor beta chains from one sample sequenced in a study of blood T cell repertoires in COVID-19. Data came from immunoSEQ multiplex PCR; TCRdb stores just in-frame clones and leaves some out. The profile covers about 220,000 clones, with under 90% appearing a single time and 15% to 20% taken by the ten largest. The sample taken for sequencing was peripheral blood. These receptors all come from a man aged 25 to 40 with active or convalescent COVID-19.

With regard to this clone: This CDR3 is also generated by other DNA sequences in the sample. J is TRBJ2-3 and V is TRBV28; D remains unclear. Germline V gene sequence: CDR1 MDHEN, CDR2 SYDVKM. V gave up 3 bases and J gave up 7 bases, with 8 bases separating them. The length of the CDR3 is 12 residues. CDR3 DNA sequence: TGTGCCAGCAGTTTTAGGAGAAATACGCAGTATTTT. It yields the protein CASSFRRNTQYF.

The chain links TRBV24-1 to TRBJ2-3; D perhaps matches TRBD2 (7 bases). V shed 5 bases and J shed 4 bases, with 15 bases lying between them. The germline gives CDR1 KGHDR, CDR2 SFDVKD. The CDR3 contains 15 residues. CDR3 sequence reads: CATSVPRGGADTQYF. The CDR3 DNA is TGTGCCACCAGTGTCCCGAGGGGGGGCGCAGATACGCAGTATTTT.

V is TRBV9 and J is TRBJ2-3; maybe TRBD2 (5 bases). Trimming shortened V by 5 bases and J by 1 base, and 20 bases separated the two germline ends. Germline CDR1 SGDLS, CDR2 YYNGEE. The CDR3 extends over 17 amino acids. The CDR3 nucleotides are TGTGCCAGCAGTGAGTACCTCCCGGGAAGGGGCACAGATACGCAGTATTTT. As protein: CASSEYLPGRGTDTQYF.

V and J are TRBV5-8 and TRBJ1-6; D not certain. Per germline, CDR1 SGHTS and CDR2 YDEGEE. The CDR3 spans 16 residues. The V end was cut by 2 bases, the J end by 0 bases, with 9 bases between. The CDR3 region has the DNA TGTGCCAGCAGCTTAGTCGTGAGCTCCTATAATTCACCCCTCCACTTT. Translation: CASSLVVSSYNSPLHF.

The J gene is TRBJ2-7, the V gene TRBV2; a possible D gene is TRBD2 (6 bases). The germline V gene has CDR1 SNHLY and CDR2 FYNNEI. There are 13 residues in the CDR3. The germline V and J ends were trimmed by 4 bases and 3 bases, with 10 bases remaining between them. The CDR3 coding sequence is TGTGCCAGCAGTGTAGAGGGACTCTACGAGCAGTACTTC. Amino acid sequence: CASSVEGLYEQYF.

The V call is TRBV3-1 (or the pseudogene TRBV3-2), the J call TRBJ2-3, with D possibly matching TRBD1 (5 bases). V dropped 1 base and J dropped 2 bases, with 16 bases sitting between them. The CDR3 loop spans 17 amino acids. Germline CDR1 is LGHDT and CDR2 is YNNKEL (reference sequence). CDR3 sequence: CASSQAQYDSNTDTQYF. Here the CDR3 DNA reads TGTGCCAGCAGCCAAGCTCAATACGACAGTAACACAGATACGCAGTATTTT.

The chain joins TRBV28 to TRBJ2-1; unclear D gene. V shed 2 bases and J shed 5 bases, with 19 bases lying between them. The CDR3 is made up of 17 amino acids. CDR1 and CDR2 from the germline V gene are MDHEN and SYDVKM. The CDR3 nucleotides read TGTGCCAGCAGTTTACCCAACCTAGTACTACTAAACAATGAGCAGTTCTTC. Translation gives CASSLPNLVLLNNEQFF. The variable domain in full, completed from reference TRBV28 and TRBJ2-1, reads DVKVTQSSRYLVKRTGEKVFLECVQDMDHENMFWYRQDPGLGLRLIYFSYDVKMKEKGDIPEGYSVSREKKERFSLILESASTNQTSMYLCASSLPNLVLLNNEQFFGPGTRLTVL.

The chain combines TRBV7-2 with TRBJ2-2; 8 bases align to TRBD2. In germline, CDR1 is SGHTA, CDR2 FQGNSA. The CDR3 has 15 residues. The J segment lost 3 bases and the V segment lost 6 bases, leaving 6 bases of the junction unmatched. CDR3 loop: CASRGAGVYTGELFF. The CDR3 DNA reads TGTGCCAGCAGGGGAGCGGGAGTTTACACCGGGGAGCTGTTTTTT.

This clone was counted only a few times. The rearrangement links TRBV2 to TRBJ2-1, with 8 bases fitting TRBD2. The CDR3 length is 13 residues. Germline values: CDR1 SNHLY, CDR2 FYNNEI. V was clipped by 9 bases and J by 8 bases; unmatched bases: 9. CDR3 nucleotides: TGTGCCAGTTCGGGCCAGCGGGGGTATGAGCAGTTCTTC. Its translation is CASSGQRGYEQFF.

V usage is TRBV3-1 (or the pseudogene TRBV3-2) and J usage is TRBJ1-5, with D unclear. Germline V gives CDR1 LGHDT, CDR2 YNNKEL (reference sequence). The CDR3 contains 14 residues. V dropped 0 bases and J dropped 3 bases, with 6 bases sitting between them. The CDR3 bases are TGTGCCAGCAGCCAAGAGGGCACCAATCAGCCCCAGCATTTT. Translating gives CASSQEGTNQPQHF.

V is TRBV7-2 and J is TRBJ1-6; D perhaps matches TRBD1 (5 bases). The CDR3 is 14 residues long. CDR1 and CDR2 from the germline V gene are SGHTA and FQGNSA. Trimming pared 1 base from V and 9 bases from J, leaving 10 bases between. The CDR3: CASSLEGWGSPLHF. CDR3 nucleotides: TGTGCCAGCAGCTTAGAGGGGTGGGGTTCACCCCTCCACTTT.

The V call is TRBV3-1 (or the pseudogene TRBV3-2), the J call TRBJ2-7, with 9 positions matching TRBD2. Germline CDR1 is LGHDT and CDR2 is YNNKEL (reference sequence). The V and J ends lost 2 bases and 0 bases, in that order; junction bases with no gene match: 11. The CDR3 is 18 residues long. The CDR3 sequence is CASSQRIPSGGHSYEQYF. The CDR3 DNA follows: TGTGCCAGCAGCCAAAGGATTCCAAGCGGGGGGCACTCCTACGAGCAGTACTTC.